Listed below are T cell receptor beta chains from one sample, sequenced in a study of blood T cell repertoires in COVID-19. TCRdb's copy holds only in-frame clones and misses some; the assay was immunoSEQ multiplex PCR. The table lists about 220,000 clones, around 82% of them singletons. The sample consisted of peripheral blood. These receptors all come from a woman older than 75 with acute or convalescent COVID-19. CDR3s include the opening cysteine and the closing phenylalanine or tryptophan. Fields, in order: V gene, clone size, J gene, D gene, CDR3 protein, CDR3 DNA. D genes are given only for firm matches. Clone size is not always given. Where it is, it says once, few, many or a class for expanded clones.

v_gene: TRBV27
abundance: NA
j_gene: TRBJ1-2
d_gene: TRBD1
CDR3aa: CASKLRGQVGGYTF
CDR3nt: TGTGCCAGCAAGCTCAGGGGGCAAGTTGGTGGCTACACCTTC

v_gene: TRBV5-1
abundance: NA
j_gene: TRBJ1-6
d_gene: NA
CDR3aa: CASSGEGPRASPLHF
CDR3nt: TGCGCCAGCAGCGGGGAGGGACCGCGAGCTTCACCCCTCCACTTT

v_gene: TRBV27
abundance: NA
j_gene: TRBJ1-1
d_gene: TRBD1
CDR3aa: CASSGRTGRPEAFF
CDR3nt: TGTGCCAGCAGTGGGCGGACAGGGAGACCTGAAGCTTTCTTT

v_gene: TRBV3-1/TRBV3-2
abundance: NA
j_gene: TRBJ1-2
d_gene: TRBD1
CDR3aa: CASSHPGQGRRAGGYTF
CDR3nt: TGTGCCAGCAGCCATCCGGGACAGGGACGTCGAGCGGGAGGCTACACCTTC

v_gene: TRBV6-5
abundance: once
j_gene: TRBJ2-2
d_gene: NA
CDR3aa: CATRAVGAPGELFF
CDR3nt: TGTGCCACCAGGGCGGTGGGGGCTCCCGGGGAGCTGTTTTTT

v_gene: TRBV5-1
abundance: few
j_gene: TRBJ2-1
d_gene: NA
CDR3aa: CASSPREDRAGEQFF
CDR3nt: TGCGCCAGCAGCCCCCGGGAGGACAGGGCTGGTGAGCAGTTCTTC

v_gene: TRBV12-3/TRBV12-4
abundance: NA
j_gene: TRBJ1-2
d_gene: NA
CDR3aa: CASRAGALYGYTF
CDR3nt: TGTGCCAGCAGGGCGGGCGCGCTCTATGGCTACACCTTC

v_gene: TRBV6-1
abundance: NA
j_gene: TRBJ2-2
d_gene: NA
CDR3aa: CASSEGAPGLHPGELFF
CDR3nt: TGTGCCAGCAGTGAAGGGGCTCCGGGACTCCATCCCGGGGAGCTGTTTTTT

v_gene: TRBV9
abundance: NA
j_gene: TRBJ1-1
d_gene: TRBD1
CDR3aa: CASSRNTGGTEAFF
CDR3nt: TGTGCCAGCAGCAGAAATACAGGGGGGACTGAAGCTTTCTTT

v_gene: TRBV27
abundance: few
j_gene: TRBJ2-2
d_gene: NA
CDR3aa: CASSFWHLNTGELFF
CDR3nt: TGTGCCAGCAGTTTTTGGCACCTGAACACCGGGGAGCTGTTTTTT

v_gene: TRBV5-5
abundance: NA
j_gene: TRBJ1-5
d_gene: NA
CDR3aa: CASSLGNRNNQPQHF
CDR3nt: TGTGCCAGCAGCTTGGGTAACAGAAACAATCAGCCCCAGCATTTT

v_gene: TRBV29-1
abundance: NA
j_gene: TRBJ1-1
d_gene: NA
CDR3aa: CSAGVRGTEAFF
CDR3nt: TGCAGTGCTGGAGTCAGGGGCACTGAAGCTTTCTTT

v_gene: TRBV30
abundance: once
j_gene: TRBJ1-1
d_gene: NA
CDR3aa: CAWTRWNTEAFF
CDR3nt: TGTGCCTGGACTAGGTGGAACACTGAAGCTTTCTTT

v_gene: TRBV6-4
abundance: NA
j_gene: TRBJ2-3
d_gene: TRBD2
CDR3aa: CASSHTSGLTDTQYF
CDR3nt: TGTGCCAGCAGTCATACTAGCGGGCTCACAGATACGCAGTATTTT

v_gene: TRBV4-1
abundance: once
j_gene: TRBJ2-7
d_gene: TRBD1
CDR3aa: CASSQDGTGREQYF
CDR3nt: TGCGCCAGCAGCCAAGATGGGACAGGGCGGGAGCAGTACTTC

v_gene: TRBV3-1/TRBV3-2
abundance: NA
j_gene: TRBJ2-1
d_gene: TRBD1
CDR3aa: CASSQAGGNEQFF
CDR3nt: TGTGCCAGCAGCCAAGCAGGGGGCAATGAGCAGTTCTTC

v_gene: TRBV3-1/TRBV3-2
abundance: NA
j_gene: TRBJ1-1
d_gene: NA
CDR3aa: CASSQDPRGEAFF
CDR3nt: TGTGCCAGCAGCCAAGATCCGCGGGGAGAAGCTTTCTTT

v_gene: TRBV9
abundance: NA
j_gene: TRBJ2-1
d_gene: TRBD2
CDR3aa: CASSVGPSGGHNEQFF
CDR3nt: TGTGCCAGCAGCGTAGGTCCTAGCGGGGGGCACAATGAGCAGTTCTTC

v_gene: TRBV5-1
abundance: NA
j_gene: TRBJ1-5
d_gene: TRBD1
CDR3aa: CASSSGTENQPQHF
CDR3nt: TGCGCCAGCAGTTCCGGGACAGAAAATCAGCCCCAGCATTTT

v_gene: TRBV5-6
abundance: NA
j_gene: TRBJ1-3
d_gene: NA
CDR3aa: CASSLGRSGNTIYF
CDR3nt: TGTGCCAGCAGCTTGGGCAGGTCTGGAAACACCATATATTTT

v_gene: TRBV6-5
abundance: once
j_gene: TRBJ1-4
d_gene: NA
CDR3aa: CASSPTGIPNEKLFF
CDR3nt: TGTGCCAGCAGTCCTACAGGGATCCCTAATGAAAAACTGTTTTTT

v_gene: TRBV9
abundance: NA
j_gene: TRBJ2-4
d_gene: TRBD1
CDR3aa: CASSRTGGEKNIQYF
CDR3nt: TGTGCCAGCAGCCGGACAGGGGGCGAAAAAAACATTCAGTACTTC

v_gene: TRBV6-6
abundance: NA
j_gene: TRBJ1-2
d_gene: TRBD1
CDR3aa: CASSPDRGSRGYTF
CDR3nt: TGTGCCAGCAGCCCGGACAGGGGGTCTAGGGGCTACACCTTC

v_gene: TRBV5-1
abundance: NA
j_gene: TRBJ1-2
d_gene: NA
CDR3aa: CASSSAGGSIYGYTF
CDR3nt: TGCGCCAGCAGCTCCGCTGGGGGCTCCATCTATGGCTACACCTTC

v_gene: TRBV14
abundance: many
j_gene: TRBJ1-1
d_gene: NA
CDR3aa: CASSLPYPGSEAFF
CDR3nt: TGTGCCAGCAGCCTCCCTTATCCGGGATCCGAAGCTTTCTTT

v_gene: TRBV7-9
abundance: few
j_gene: TRBJ1-1
d_gene: NA
CDR3aa: CASSRGNTEAFF
CDR3nt: TGTGCCAGCAGTAGGGGGAACACTGAAGCTTTCTTT

v_gene: TRBV10-1
abundance: NA
j_gene: TRBJ1-2
d_gene: NA
CDR3aa: CASSDSSPRANYGYTF
CDR3nt: TGCGCCAGCAGTGATTCTTCCCCTCGGGCTAACTATGGCTACACCTTC

v_gene: TRBV11-3
abundance: NA
j_gene: TRBJ2-1
d_gene: TRBD2
CDR3aa: CASSSGLAVDEQFF
CDR3nt: TGTGCCAGCAGCTCCGGACTAGCCGTCGATGAGCAGTTCTTC

v_gene: TRBV7-9
abundance: NA
j_gene: TRBJ1-3
d_gene: NA
CDR3aa: CASSLVGGTGNTIYF
CDR3nt: TGTGCCAGCAGCCTTGTGGGGGGTACTGGAAACACCATATATTTT

v_gene: TRBV7-9
abundance: NA
j_gene: TRBJ2-3
d_gene: TRBD2
CDR3aa: CASSRTSGVRTQYF
CDR3nt: TGTGCCAGCAGCCGAACTAGCGGGGTTAGGACGCAGTATTTT

v_gene: TRBV3-1/TRBV3-2
abundance: NA
j_gene: TRBJ1-2
d_gene: TRBD1
CDR3aa: CASSSNRGPLPRYTF
CDR3nt: TGTGCCAGCAGCAGCAACAGGGGACCCCTACCCCGCTACACCTTC

v_gene: TRBV27
abundance: NA
j_gene: TRBJ2-7
d_gene: NA
CDR3aa: CASRDQVKLEQYF
CDR3nt: TGTGCCAGCAGAGATCAGGTAAAACTCGAGCAGTACTTC

v_gene: TRBV5-1
abundance: NA
j_gene: TRBJ2-5
d_gene: NA
CDR3aa: CASSSTGDVRETQYF
CDR3nt: TGCGCCAGCAGCTCCACGGGGGACGTCCGTGAGACCCAGTACTTC

v_gene: TRBV30
abundance: NA
j_gene: TRBJ1-1
d_gene: TRBD1
CDR3aa: CAWVRDRGLTEAFF
CDR3nt: TGTGCCTGGGTCCGGGACAGGGGGCTCACTGAAGCTTTCTTT

v_gene: TRBV2
abundance: once
j_gene: TRBJ1-4
d_gene: TRBD1
CDR3aa: CANKQGAANEKLFF
CDR3nt: TGTGCCAACAAACAGGGGGCTGCTAATGAAAAACTGTTTTTT